This T cell receptor (beta chain) was recorded in a study of PD-L1 blockade in urothelial cancer. Overall study: Patients had undergone 0 to 3 prior chemotherapy regimens.

Time point reported: pretreatment peripheral blood. The CDR3 totals 14 residues. Germline values: CDR1 SGHNT, CDR2 YYREEE (reference sequence). Trimming removed 2 bases at V and 3 bases at J, with 11 bases between. TCR analog templates of synthetic origin were spiked into each PCR. The method was immunoSEQ multiplex PCR; TCRdb's version includes in-frame clones alone and lacks a portion of them. The data hold roughly 50,000 clones, with 85% observed a single time. This TCR was sampled from a man aged 65-85 years with urothelial cancer. Sequences were derived from PBMCs, sampled around atezolizumab (anti-PD-L1) treatment. The V and J genes are TRBV5-4 and TRBJ1-2; D unresolved. The DNA of the CDR3 is TGTGCCAGCAGCTTAAGAAGAGCTGACTATGGCTACACCTTC. Translation gives CASSLRRADYGYTF.